This T cell receptor beta chain stems from a study of T cell repertoires in cytomegalovirus infection. Overall study findings and caveats: The ex vivo response showed dominance by HLA-C-restricted CMV-specific TCR beta clonotypes. Totalled public TCR beta family frequency picked out people who carried CMV plus the relevant HLA.

TCRdb processed the reads anew with MiXCR; each CDR3 protein has one entry. The sample has about 300,000 distinct CDR3 sequences; roughly 24% are singletons. V lost 2 bases, J lost 2 bases, and 4 bases lay in between. Germline assignment: CDR1 KGHSH and CDR2 LQKENI. CDR3 length: 12 amino acids. For this clonotype: Its antigen is as yet unknown.

This sequence was found in a human donor in good health (CMV status not recorded). Some clones in this sample may be carry-over from other donors' samples. The sequenced material came from PBMCs. The chain combines TRBV18 with TRBJ2-7; D gene unclear. As DNA, the CDR3 is TGTGCCAGCTCACCAAGGGCCTACGAGCAGTACTTC. Its protein is CASSPRAYEQYF.